This paragraph reports one T cell receptor beta chain. What antigen it recognizes has not been identified. The read stops 3 residues short of the end of the CDR3; the missing end is completed from the germline J gene. This specimen comes from a study of T cells in women clearing cervical HPV infection (dated by TCRdb to 2017 to 2018). For the study in its entirety: The cases were approximately 23 women with histologically confirmed HPV16-related CIN3 or worse, and 2 of those women had invasive cancers. Quality controls consisted of five blinded duplicates per group, for a total of about 60 samples made up of 50 participants and around ten replicates. The parent cohort enrolled under 11,000 women aged 18 or older in Guanacaste, Costa Rica, in about 1993 to 1994 and followed the women for roughly 7 years. Median age was approximately 30 years in cases versus just over 37 in controls, and baseline characteristics did not differ significantly. Cases and controls were matched on year of sample collection and on age within five years. Since only a few of the women had HLA typing available, the possibility that HLA type was acting as a confounder could not be ruled out. Controls were 25 women whose single incident HPV16 infection cleared within 12 months without precancer or cancer developing. Among cases, blood sampling came a median of approximately 150 days after lesion detection, with an interquartile range of about 85 to 230 days. Nested within Costa Rica's Guanacaste HPV Natural History Study, an exploratory proof-of-principle case-control study compared TCR repertoires across cervical HPV16 outcomes. Case blood was taken at the visit when the lesion was first identified, whereas control blood was taken when infection was no longer detected.

General conclusions and limits of the study: TRBV6-7 relative abundance was lower in cases than in controls (roughly 0.12% versus 0.17%; Bonferroni P = 0.0008). Because the number of T cells in each sample was unknown, differences in richness could reflect differing T-cell content rather than repertoire biology. Whether associations preceded infection or resulted from infection could not be shown with the cross-sectional design, and effector/memory subsets and HPV-specific T cells were not isolated. Cases were distinguished from controls with an estimated AUC of about 0.8 by random forest classifiers combining richness and V gene abundances. TCR repertoire richness was significantly higher in CIN3+ cases than in controls across sequencing depths, while evenness did not differ.

CDR1 and CDR2 are drawn from the germline V gene: SGHRS, YFSETQ. The CDR3, cysteine through phenylalanine, is 14 amino acids long. The 33 bases shown cover part of the CDR3, and their frame starts at base 1. Using the immunoSEQ assay, multiplex PCR amplified TCR beta CDR3 regions from an average of about 1,200 ng of genomic DNA per sample. To correct primer bias, the assay used a complete synthetic TCR repertoire to set an amplification baseline. Amplicons were sequenced on the Illumina platform. As for how the authors treated the data: Sequences were error-corrected by clustering with frequency ratios and a modified nearest-neighbor algorithm, then analyzed in the immunoSEQ Analyzer with IMGT gene definitions. TCR richness and evenness were averaged over 20 rarefaction repeats at each rarefaction depth, excluding samples with fewer sequences than the depth. Wilcoxon rank sum tests with FDR correction were used to compare relative abundances of V, D and J genes between the groups. In the blinded duplicates, the intraclass correlation was nearly 96% for TCR richness and averaged about 80% across 55 to 75 gene segments. TCRdb provides this immuneACCESS table in a form limited to in-frame rearrangements. Some clones are lacking; in checked studies, under half of them reflect an unresolved V gene, and why the rest are absent is not known. The V and J calls and the clone size are those of that table, but D and trimming were determined from the DNA. The sample has 40,000 to 45,000 clones on record. The ten largest clones capture 1% to 1.5% of the sample.

Every participant had a single incident cervical HPV16 infection, and women with prevalent HPV16 infections were excluded. Cervical HPV DNA was detected by MY09/MY11 PCR and genotyped by dot-blot hybridization. Approximately 16 mL of heparinized blood were centrifuged, and the buffy coat was aliquoted, frozen at -30°C, then stored at -80°C. Genomic DNA was extracted from buffy coat specimens using QIAGEN kits. The rearrangement combines TRBV5-1 with TRBJ2-2; 11 central nucleotides agree with TRBD1. The sample was blood buffy coat. This receptor was obtained from a woman between 18 and 69 years old with a cervical HPV16 infection that either progressed to CIN3+ or cleared (not recorded which). CDR3 bases read: TGCGCCAGCAGCAGGACAGGGGGCAATGAAAAG. Its translation reads: CASSRTGGNEK. The complete CDR3 protein is CASSRTGGNEKLFF.